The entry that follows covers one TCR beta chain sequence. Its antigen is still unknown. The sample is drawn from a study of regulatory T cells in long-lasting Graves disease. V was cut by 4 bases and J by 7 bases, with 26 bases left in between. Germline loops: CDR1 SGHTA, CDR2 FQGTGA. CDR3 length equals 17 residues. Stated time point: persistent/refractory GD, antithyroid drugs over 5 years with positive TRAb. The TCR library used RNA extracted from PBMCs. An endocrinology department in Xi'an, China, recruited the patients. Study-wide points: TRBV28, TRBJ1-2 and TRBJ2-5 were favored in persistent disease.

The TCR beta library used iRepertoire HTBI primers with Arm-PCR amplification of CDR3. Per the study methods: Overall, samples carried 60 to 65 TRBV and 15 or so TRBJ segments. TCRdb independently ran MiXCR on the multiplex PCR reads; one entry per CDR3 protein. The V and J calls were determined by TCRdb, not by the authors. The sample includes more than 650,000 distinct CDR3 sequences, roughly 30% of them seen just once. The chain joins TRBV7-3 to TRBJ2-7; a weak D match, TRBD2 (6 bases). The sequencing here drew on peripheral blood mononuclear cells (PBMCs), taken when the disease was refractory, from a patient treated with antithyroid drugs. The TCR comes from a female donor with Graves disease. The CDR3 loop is CASSWHRGLPGVREQYF. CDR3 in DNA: TGTGCCAGCAGCTGGCACCGAGGACTACCCGGGGTGAGGGAGCAGTACTTC.